The clone carrying this T cell receptor beta chain has only one observation. One end of the junction does not line up with germline, which may come from a read error. This study enrolled people aged roughly 18 to 89 from roughly 24 US geographic areas. Participants reported their clinical history, and cohort assignment relied on those reports. The data were produced by immunoSEQ multiplex PCR, yet TCRdb's version contains in-frame clones alone and is incomplete. The sample carries some 260,000 clones, roughly four fifths recorded once. The sample originates from a study of blood T cell repertoires in COVID-19. Study-level information: From the United States, Italy and Spain came samples of acute and convalescent COVID-19. Sources were T cells, B-cell-depleted T cells, or PBMCs; the material itself was cDNA or gDNA.

The source material was PBMCs or T cells enriched from blood (not recorded which). This TCR was recovered from a man younger than 40 with acute COVID-19.

The CDR3 sequence: CASSLDPNTEAFF. CDR3 DNA: TGTGCCAGCAGCTTGGATCCAAACACTGAAGCTTTCTTT. The chain is built from TRBV5-1 and TRBJ1-1; D remains ambiguous. CDR3 length: 13 amino acids. CDR1 SGHRS and CDR2 YFSETQ come from the germline V gene.